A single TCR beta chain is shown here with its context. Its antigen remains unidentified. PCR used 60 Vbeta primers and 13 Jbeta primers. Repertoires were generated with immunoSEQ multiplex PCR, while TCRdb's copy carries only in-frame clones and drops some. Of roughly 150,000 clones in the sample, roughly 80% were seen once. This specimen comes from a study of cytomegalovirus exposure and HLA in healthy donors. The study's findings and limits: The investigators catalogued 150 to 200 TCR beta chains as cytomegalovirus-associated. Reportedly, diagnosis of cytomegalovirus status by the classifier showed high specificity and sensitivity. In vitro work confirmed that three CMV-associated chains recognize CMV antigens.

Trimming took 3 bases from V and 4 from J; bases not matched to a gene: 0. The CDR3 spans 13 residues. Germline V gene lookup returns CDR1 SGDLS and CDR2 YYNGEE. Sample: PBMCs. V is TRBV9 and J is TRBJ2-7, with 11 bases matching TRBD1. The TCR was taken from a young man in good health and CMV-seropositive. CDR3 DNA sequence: TGTGCCAGCAGCGGGGACAGGGGGTACGAGCAGTACTTC. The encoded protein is CASSGDRGYEQYF.